A single sample is the source of the 20 T cell receptor beta chains below, sequenced in a study of CD8 T cells in ankylosing spondylitis. Study-wide results and limits: A TCR beta motif of several highly homologous variants seemed to mark ankylosing spondylitis blood.

Antigens of these TCRs are unknown. In TCRdb, the 5' RACE reads were re-called with MiXCR into one record per CDR3 protein. The data contain a few hundred thousand distinct CDR3 sequences, roughly 13% of them singletons. Sequenced: blood, either unsorted or a sorted T cell fraction (not recorded which). These receptor sequences come from a male donor with ankylosing spondylitis.

The CDR3 coding sequence is TGTGCCAGAAATTTAGACCCGGGGAGGGGTGGTAACGAGCAGTACGTC. Its protein product is CARNLDPGRGGNEQYV. V and J are TRBV27 and TRBJ2-7; TRBD2 matches at 7 bases. Germline assignment: CDR1 MNHEY and CDR2 SMNVEV (reference sequence). The CDR3 is made up of 16 amino acids. J gave up 5 bases and V 9 bases, and 19 bases lay outside the gene matches.

This clonotype was recorded a few times. The chain combines TRBV30 with TRBJ1-1; 7 bases are a match to TRBD1. V lost 3 bases and J lost 5; bases outside the gene matches: 6. This CDR3 has 13 amino acids. Germline CDR1 is GTSNPN and CDR2 is SVGIG (reference sequence). CDR3 region: CAWRRQGGTEAFF. CDR3 in DNA: TGTGCCTGGAGAAGACAGGGAGGTACTGAAGCTTTCTTT. Full variable domain (remainder filled in from reference TRBV30 and TRBJ1-1): SQTIHQWPATLVQPVGSPLSLECTVEGTSNPNLYWYRQAAGRGLQLLFYSVGIGQISSEVPQNLSASRPQDRQFILSSKKLLLSDSGFYLCAWRRQGGTEAFFGQGTRLTVV.

This chain links TRBV3-1 with TRBJ1-3; D remains ambiguous. Germline loops: CDR1 LGHDT, CDR2 YNNKEL (reference sequence). V was cut by 3 bases and J by 0 bases, with 9 bases left in between. The CDR3 loop spans 15 amino acids. CDR3 loop: CASSHEAVSGNTIYF. Written as DNA, the CDR3 is TGTGCCAGCAGCCACGAGGCCGTCTCTGGAAACACCATATATTTT.

This clonotype came up a few times. V usage is TRBV9 and J usage is TRBJ2-2; 7 positions match TRBD2. The ends lost 4 bases at V and 4 bases at J; junction bases unmatched: 10. Germline CDR1 is SGDLS and CDR2 is YYNGEE. This CDR3 has 16 residues. CDR3: CASSRRASGFTGELFF. CDR3 bases: TGTGCCAGCAGCCGGAGGGCTAGCGGATTCACCGGGGAGCTGTTTTTT.

The chain recombines TRBV25-1 with TRBJ2-1; D not resolved. V was trimmed by 4 bases and J by 0 bases, leaving 7 bases between them. CDR3 length: 14 residues. The germline V gene has CDR1 MGHDK and CDR2 SYGVNS. The CDR3 loop reads CASSVLSSYNEQFF. The CDR3 region has the DNA TGTGCCAGCAGTGTTTTGAGCTCCTACAATGAGCAGTTCTTC.

The chain carries TRBV4-2 and TRBJ2-1; TRBD2 matches 15 bases. V shed 3 bases and J 5 bases; nucleotides not matched to a gene: 5. Germline V gene sequence: CDR1 LGHNA, CDR2 YNFKEQ. CDR3 size: 17 residues. CDR3 residues: CASSQGTSGRTHNEQFF. CDR3 DNA: TGTGCCAGCAGCCAGGGGACTAGCGGGAGGACCCACAATGAGCAGTTCTTC.

This rearrangement joins TRBV11-2 to TRBJ2-1, with TRBD2 matching over 7 bases. CDR3 length equals 18 residues. The V segment lost 0 bases and the J segment 4 bases; nucleotides outside the gene matches: 12. Germline-derived CDR1 and CDR2 are SGHAT and FQNNGV. Here the CDR3 reads CASSLDAQASGLYNEQFF. DNA for the CDR3: TGTGCCAGCAGCTTAGACGCCCAGGCTAGCGGACTTTACAATGAGCAGTTCTTC.

A note on this clonotype: At one end the junction does not follow the germline gene, possibly because of a read error. The chain has TRBV3-1 and TRBJ2-3, with 7 nucleotides matching TRBD1. Looked up from germline, CDR1 is LGHDT and CDR2 is YNNKEL (reference sequence). The CDR3 sequence is 17 residues long. For the CDR3, the DNA is TGTGCCAGCAGCAAAGACCCCCCGGGACAGTACACAGATACGCAGTATTTT. Residues: CASSKDPPGQYTDTQYF.

The V gene is TRBV24-1, the J gene TRBJ1-5; perhaps TRBD1 as D (5 bases). Per germline, CDR1 KGHDR and CDR2 SFDVKD. The CDR3 totals 16 residues. The V gene lost 5 bases and the J gene lost 2 bases, with 15 bases spanning the gap. CDR3 DNA sequence: TGTGCCACCAGTGCCCGTGGGGGGAAGGGCAATCAGCCCCAGCATTTT. Translating gives CATSARGGKGNQPQHF.

There are a few counts of this clonotype. The chain has TRBV20-1 and TRBJ2-5; 10 bases map to TRBD1. The CDR3 is 13 amino acids. V trimming: 6 bases; J trimming: 3 bases; junction bases outside the gene matches: 4. Per the germline V gene, CDR1 is DFQATT and CDR2 is SNEGSKA (reference sequence). The CDR3 bases are TGCAGTGCGGGGGACAGGGGAAAAGAGACCCAGTACTTC. It is translated as CSAGDRGKETQYF.

A few counts support this clonotype. The chain carries TRBV20-1 and TRBJ1-1; D is unclear. Between the trimmed V and J ends, which lost 1 base and 0 bases, there was a span of 15 bases. The CDR3 totals 16 residues. CDR1 DFQATT and CDR2 SNEGSKA come from the germline V gene (reference sequence). CDR3 protein: CSARAIGRSVNTEAFF. CDR3 DNA: TGCAGTGCTAGAGCGATAGGGAGATCGGTGAACACTGAAGCTTTCTTT.

Many counts were recorded for this clonotype. J is TRBJ1-1 and V is TRBV5-1, with TRBD1 as a possible D gene (6 bases). The CDR3 runs 17 residues. Germline V gene data show CDR1 as SGHRS and CDR2 as YFSETQ. V lost 0 bases, J lost 3 bases, and 18 bases lay in between. CDR3 DNA sequence: TGCGCCAGCAGCTTGGCTGGCCAGGGGACTACGGACACTGAAGCTTTCTTT. It codes for CASSLAGQGTTDTEAFF.

This sequence joins TRBV29-1 and TRBJ2-1; TRBD2 agrees at 12 bases. This CDR3 has 13 residues. The trim removed 7 bases at V and 14 bases at J, leaving 12 bases unmatched. CDR1 is SQVTM, CDR2 ANQGSEA, per germline. The CDR3 protein is CSARLAGDFEEFF. The CDR3 DNA sequence: TGCAGCGCCAGACTAGCGGGAGACTTCGAGGAGTTCTTC.

In nucleotides, the CDR3 is TGCGCCAGCAGCTTGGAGACAGGTATTATGAACACTGAAGCTTTCTTT. This encodes CASSLETGIMNTEAFF. The chain uses TRBV5-1 and TRBJ1-1, with D perhaps TRBD1 (6 bases). This CDR3 has 16 amino acids. Between the trimmed V and J ends, which lost 0 bases and 0 bases, there was a span of 12 bases. Germline V gives CDR1 SGHRS, CDR2 YFSETQ. Full variable domain (outside the CDR3, taken from reference TRBV5-1 and TRBJ1-1): KAGVTQTPRYLIKTRGQQVTLSCSPISGHRSVSWYQQTPGQGLQFLFEYFSETQRNKGNFPGRFSGRQFSNSRSEMNVSTLELGDSALYLCASSLETGIMNTEAFFGQGTRLTVV.

This clonotype was detected only a few times. V usage is TRBV10-3 and J usage is TRBJ2-7; D gene uncertain. The CDR3 is 13 residues long. Trimming stripped 10 bases from V and 1 base from J, with 14 bases between. Germline CDR1 reads ENHRY; CDR2 reads SYGVKD. This chain's CDR3 is CASVPTGSYEQYF. As DNA, the CDR3 is TGTGCCAGTGTTCCGACTGGGTCCTACGAGCAGTACTTC.

This chain uses TRBV5-1 with TRBJ2-3, with D unclear. The CDR3 sequence is 14 residues long. Germline V CDR1 and CDR2: SGHRS, YFSETQ. Trimming took 5 bases from V and 0 from J, leaving 10 bases between them. The CDR3 coding sequence is TGCGCCAGCAGAGTCTCGACGAGCACAGATACGCAGTATTTT. It specifies CASRVSTSTDTQYF.

This clonotype appeared many times. The gene calls are TRBV5-1 and TRBJ1-1; D gene unclear. Germline V gene data show CDR1 as SGHRS and CDR2 as YFSETQ. The CDR3 totals 14 residues. V lost 2 bases to trimming and J lost 1 base, with 9 bases between them. The CDR3 sequence: CASSFHRSNTEAFF. The CDR3 nucleotides are TGCGCCAGCAGCTTTCACCGGTCGAACACTGAAGCTTTCTTT.

The J gene is TRBJ1-2, the V gene TRBV20-1; maybe TRBD1 (6 bases). V was trimmed by 0 bases and J by 8 bases, leaving 16 bases between them. The germline V gene has CDR1 DFQATT and CDR2 SNEGSKA (reference sequence). The CDR3 loop spans 14 amino acids. The CDR3 nucleotides are TGCAGTGCTAGAGATCATCGGGGGGCGCGCGGCTACACCTTC. Amino acid sequence: CSARDHRGARGYTF.

The table lists this clonotype with a few counts. The chain combines TRBV12-3 or TRBV12-4 with TRBJ1-5; TRBD1 matches 7 bases. The CDR3 is made up of 14 amino acids. Germline trimming cut 2 bases from V and 7 bases from J; bases unmatched to any gene: 5. The CDR3 DNA reads as TGTGCCAGCAGTTTAACAGGGGTGGACCAGCCCCAGCATTTT. This sequence encodes CASSLTGVDQPQHF.

The rearrangement uses TRBV15 and TRBJ2-7; 8 positions agree with TRBD2. This CDR3 contains 15 residues. CDR1 is LNHNV and CDR2 is YYDKDF in the germline V gene (reference sequence). V shed 3 bases and J 2 bases; nucleotides not matched to a gene: 6. The CDR3 DNA sequence: TGTGCCACCAGCAGTAGCGGGATACTTCCCTACGAGCAGTACTTC. Amino acid sequence: CATSSSGILPYEQYF.